This T cell receptor beta chain was found in a study of OX40 agonist ivuxolimab in advanced cancers. Repertoires were generated with immunoSEQ multiplex PCR, while TCRdb's copy carries only in-frame clones and drops some. This table holds roughly 56,000 clones, 86% found once. V shed 2 bases and J shed 13 bases, with 17 bases lying between them. Germline CDR1 is MNHNY and CDR2 is SVGAGI (reference sequence). The CDR3 runs to 13 residues. This clone is large within its sample. This chain uses TRBV6-6 with TRBJ1-2, with no clear D. The sample here was CD4+ or CD8+ T cells sorted from blood, taken in a trial of the OX40 agonist ivuxolimab. This TCR was recovered from an adult with an advanced solid tumor such as melanoma, head and neck, liver or kidney cancer. The chain's CDR3 is CASSYEGSLRGTF. The CDR3 region has the DNA TGTGCCAGCAGTTACGAGGGCTCCCTCCGTGGCACCTTC.